Listed below are T cell receptor beta chains from one sample, sequenced in a study of shared clonotypes between healthy human individuals. Using immunoSEQ multiplex PCR, the repertoire was profiled, and TCRdb retains in-frame clones only, with some absent. The repertoire has roughly 2.2 million clones, around 92% of them found once; the top ten carry about 0.41%. Sequencing was carried out using naive CD4+ T cells from PBMCs. The receptor set was obtained from a man aged 18-30 years in good health. Some clones in this sample may be carry-over from other donors' samples. Both conserved end residues are part of each CDR3. A D gene is named only where the DNA matches it firmly. Some rows have no size entry. The others give once, few or many, or a class for an expanded clone.

d_call | j_call | clone_size | v_call | cdr3_aa | cdr3_nt
TRBD1 | TRBJ2-1 | NA | TRBV10-1 | CASSEGTGGYNEQFF | TGCGCCAGCAGTGAGGGGACAGGGGGATACAATGAGCAGTTCTTC
TRBD2 | TRBJ2-3 | NA | TRBV7-8 | CASSLRGGTSGPDTQYF | TGTGCCAGCAGCCTGAGGGGTGGGACTAGCGGACCAGATACGCAGTATTTT
TRBD1 | TRBJ2-3 | once | TRBV10-3 | CAIRGGQGGDTQYF | TGTGCCATCAGAGGAGGACAGGGTGGAGATACGCAGTATTTT
TRBD1 | TRBJ2-1 | NA | TRBV7-3 | CASSLTGGRAGNEQFF | TGTGCCAGCAGCTTAACAGGGGGCAGGGCTGGGAATGAGCAGTTCTTC
TRBD1 | TRBJ1-1 | NA | TRBV28 | CASSLGGQPNTEAFF | TGTGCCAGCAGTTTAGGGGGACAGCCGAACACTGAAGCTTTCTTT
NA | TRBJ2-1 | NA | TRBV5-1 | CASSLRGRAEQFF | TGCGCCAGCAGCTTGCGGGGACGGGCTGAGCAGTTCTTC
TRBD2 | TRBJ2-3 | NA | TRBV9 | CASSAPRLAGGVDTQYF | TGTGCCAGCAGCGCCCCGAGACTAGCGGGGGGGGTAGATACGCAGTATTTT
TRBD1 | TRBJ2-7 | NA | TRBV5-8 | CASSSLRTGASYEQYF | TGTGCCAGCAGCTCTCTCAGGACAGGGGCGTCCTACGAGCAGTACTTC
NA | TRBJ1-4 | NA | TRBV18 | CASSPQRGTTSTNEKLFF | TGTGCCAGCTCACCTCAGAGGGGGACAACTTCAACTAATGAAAAACTGTTTTTT
NA | TRBJ1-1 | once | TRBV6-5 | CASSFREGREAFF | TGTGCCAGCAGTTTTCGGGAAGGTAGGGAAGCTTTCTTT
NA | TRBJ1-5 | NA | TRBV9 | CASSAQGNSNQPQHF | TGTGCCAGCAGCGCCCAGGGTAATAGCAATCAGCCCCAGCATTTT
TRBD2 | TRBJ2-2 | NA | TRBV7-2 | CASRGAGGGTGELFF | TGTGCCAGCAGGGGAGCGGGAGGAGGGACCGGGGAGCTGTTTTTT
NA | TRBJ2-7 | NA | TRBV5-6 | CASSLYGTTEQYF | TGTGCCAGCAGCTTGTACGGGACGACTGAGCAGTACTTC
NA | TRBJ1-1 | NA | TRBV29-1 | CSAIPGQKDTEAFF | TGCAGCGCAATACCGGGACAAAAAGACACTGAAGCTTTCTTT
TRBD1 | TRBJ1-2 | NA | TRBV4-1 | CASSQDGPGGGYTF | TGCGCCAGCAGCCAAGATGGGCCAGGGGGCGGCTACACCTTC